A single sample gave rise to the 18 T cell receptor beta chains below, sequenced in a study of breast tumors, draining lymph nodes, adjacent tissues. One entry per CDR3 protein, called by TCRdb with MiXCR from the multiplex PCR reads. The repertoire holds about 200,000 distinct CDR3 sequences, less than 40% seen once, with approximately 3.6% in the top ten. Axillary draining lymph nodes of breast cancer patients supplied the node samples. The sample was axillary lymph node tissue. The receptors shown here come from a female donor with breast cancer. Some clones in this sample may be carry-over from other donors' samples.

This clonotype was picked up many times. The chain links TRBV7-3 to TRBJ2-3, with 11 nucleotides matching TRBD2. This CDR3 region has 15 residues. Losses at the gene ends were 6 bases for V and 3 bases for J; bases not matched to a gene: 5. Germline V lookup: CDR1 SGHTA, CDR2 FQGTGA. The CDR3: CASSPTSGATDTQYF. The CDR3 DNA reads TGTGCCAGCAGTCCGACTAGCGGGGCAACAGATACGCAGTATTTT.

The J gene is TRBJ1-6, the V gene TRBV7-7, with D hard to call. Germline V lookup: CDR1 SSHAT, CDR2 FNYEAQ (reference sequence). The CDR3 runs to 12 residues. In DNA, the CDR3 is TGTGCTAGAGATCTGGGTAATTCACCCCTCCACTTT. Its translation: CARDLGNSPLHF.

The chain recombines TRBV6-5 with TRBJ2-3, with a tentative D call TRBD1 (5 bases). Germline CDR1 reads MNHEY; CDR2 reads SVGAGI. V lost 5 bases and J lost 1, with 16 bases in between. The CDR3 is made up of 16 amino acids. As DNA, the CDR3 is TGTGCCAGCAGTCCGGGTCGAAGGGGCCGCACAGATACGCAGTATTTT. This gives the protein CASSPGRRGRTDTQYF.

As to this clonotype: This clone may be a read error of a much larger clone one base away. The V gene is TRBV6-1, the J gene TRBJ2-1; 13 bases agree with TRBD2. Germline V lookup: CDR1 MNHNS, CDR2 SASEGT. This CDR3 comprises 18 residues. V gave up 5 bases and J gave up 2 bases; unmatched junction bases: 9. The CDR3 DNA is TGTGCCAGCAGTCTAGGATTCGGGACTAGCGGGACCTACAATGAGCAGTTCTTC. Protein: CASSLGFGTSGTYNEQFF.

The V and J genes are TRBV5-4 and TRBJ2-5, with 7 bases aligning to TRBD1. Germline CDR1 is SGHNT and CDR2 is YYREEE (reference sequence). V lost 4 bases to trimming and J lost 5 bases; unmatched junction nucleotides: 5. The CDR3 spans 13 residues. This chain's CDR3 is CASSTDRDETQYF. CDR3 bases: TGTGCCAGCAGCACTGACAGGGACGAGACCCAGTACTTC.

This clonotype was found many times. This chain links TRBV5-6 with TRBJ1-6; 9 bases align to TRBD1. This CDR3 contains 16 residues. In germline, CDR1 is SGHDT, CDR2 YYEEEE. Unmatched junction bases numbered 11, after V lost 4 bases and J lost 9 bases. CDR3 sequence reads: CASSLGGGTGFSPLHF. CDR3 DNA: TGTGCCAGCAGCCTGGGCGGCGGGACAGGGTTTTCACCCCTCCACTTT.

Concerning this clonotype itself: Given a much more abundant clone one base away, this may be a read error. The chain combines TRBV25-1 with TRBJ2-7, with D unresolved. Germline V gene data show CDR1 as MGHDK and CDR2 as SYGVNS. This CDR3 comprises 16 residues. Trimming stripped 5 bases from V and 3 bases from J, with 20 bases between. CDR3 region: CASSQGPSTGYYEQYF. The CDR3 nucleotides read TGTGCCAGCAGTCAAGGTCCTTCGACGGGTTACTACGAGCAGTACTTC.

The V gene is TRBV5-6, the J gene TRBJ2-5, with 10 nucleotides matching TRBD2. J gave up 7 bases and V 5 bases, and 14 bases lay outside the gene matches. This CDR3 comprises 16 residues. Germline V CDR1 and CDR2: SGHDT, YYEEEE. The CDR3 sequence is CASSDTLAGVLGTQYF. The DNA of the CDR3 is TGTGCCAGCAGTGATACCCTAGCGGGAGTTCTCGGGACCCAGTACTTC. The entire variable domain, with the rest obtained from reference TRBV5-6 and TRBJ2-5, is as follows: DAGVTQSPTHLIKTRGQQVTLRCSPKSGHDTVSWYQQALGQGPQFIFQYYEEEERQRGNFPDRFSGHQFPNYSSELNVNALLLGDSALYLCASSDTLAGVLGTQYFGPGTRLLVL.

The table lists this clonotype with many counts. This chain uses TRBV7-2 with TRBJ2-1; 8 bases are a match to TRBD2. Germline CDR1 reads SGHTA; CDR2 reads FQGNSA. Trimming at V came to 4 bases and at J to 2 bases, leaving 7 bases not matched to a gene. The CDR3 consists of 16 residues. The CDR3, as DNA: TGTGCCAGCAGCTCATCAGGTAGCGGGACCTACAATGAGCAGTTCTTC. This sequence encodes CASSSSGSGTYNEQFF. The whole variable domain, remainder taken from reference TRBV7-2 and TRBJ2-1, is GAGVSQSPSNKVTEKGKDVELRCDPISGHTALYWYRQSLGQGLEFLIYFQGNSAPDKSGLPSDRFSAERTGGSVSTLTIQRTQQEDSAVYLCASSSSGSGTYNEQFFGPGTRLTVL.

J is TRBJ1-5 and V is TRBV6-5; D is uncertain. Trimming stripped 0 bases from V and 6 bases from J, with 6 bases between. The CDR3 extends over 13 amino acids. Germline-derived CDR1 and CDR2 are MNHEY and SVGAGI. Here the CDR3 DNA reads TGTGCCAGCAGTTACTCGAAGGGTCAGCCCCAGCATTTT. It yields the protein CASSYSKGQPQHF.

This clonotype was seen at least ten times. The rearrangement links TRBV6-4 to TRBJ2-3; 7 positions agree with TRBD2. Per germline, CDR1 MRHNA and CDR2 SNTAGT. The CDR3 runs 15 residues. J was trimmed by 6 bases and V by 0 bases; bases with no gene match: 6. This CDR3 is CASSDSWGGGDTQYF. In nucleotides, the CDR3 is TGTGCCAGCAGTGACTCATGGGGGGGTGGCGATACGCAGTATTTT.

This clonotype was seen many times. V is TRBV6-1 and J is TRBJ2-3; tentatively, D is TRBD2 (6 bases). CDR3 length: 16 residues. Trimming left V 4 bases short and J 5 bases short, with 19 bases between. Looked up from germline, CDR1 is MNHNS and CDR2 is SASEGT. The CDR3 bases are TGTGCCAGCAGTGCCCTGACTAGTAGCCCAGGAGATACGCAGTATTTT. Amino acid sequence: CASSALTSSPGDTQYF.

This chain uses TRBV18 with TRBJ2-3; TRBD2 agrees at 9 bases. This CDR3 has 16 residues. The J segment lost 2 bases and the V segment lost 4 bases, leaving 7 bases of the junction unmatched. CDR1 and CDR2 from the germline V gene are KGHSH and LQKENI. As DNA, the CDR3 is TGTGCCAGCTCACAAATTAGCGGGGGATACACAGATACGCAGTATTTT. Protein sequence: CASSQISGGYTDTQYF.

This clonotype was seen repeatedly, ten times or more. The CDR3 sequence: CATSSIAGVVETQYF. DNA of the CDR3: TGTGCCACCAGTTCAATAGCGGGAGTTGTAGAGACCCAGTACTTC. The V and J genes are TRBV24-1 and TRBJ2-5; TRBD2 agrees at 9 bases. This CDR3 has 15 residues. Germline lookup yields CDR1 KGHDR and CDR2 SFDVKD. Trimming removed 6 bases from V and 4 bases from J; junction bases left unmatched: 8.

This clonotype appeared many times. This CDR3 is CAWSLRSNQPQHF. In nucleotides, the CDR3 is TGTGCCTGGAGTTTACGGAGCAATCAGCCCCAGCATTTT. This chain links TRBV30 with TRBJ1-5; no firm D call. With 2 bases removed from V and 1 base from J, the gap between germline ends came to 6 bases. Germline loops: CDR1 GTSNPN, CDR2 SVGIG (reference sequence). This CDR3 spans 13 amino acids.

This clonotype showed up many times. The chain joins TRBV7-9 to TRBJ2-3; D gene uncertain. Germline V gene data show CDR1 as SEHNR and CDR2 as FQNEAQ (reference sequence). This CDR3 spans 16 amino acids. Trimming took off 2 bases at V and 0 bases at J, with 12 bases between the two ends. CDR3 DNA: TGTGCCAGCAGCTTAAGCCCTTTGGATAGCACAGATACGCAGTATTTT. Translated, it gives CASSLSPLDSTDTQYF.

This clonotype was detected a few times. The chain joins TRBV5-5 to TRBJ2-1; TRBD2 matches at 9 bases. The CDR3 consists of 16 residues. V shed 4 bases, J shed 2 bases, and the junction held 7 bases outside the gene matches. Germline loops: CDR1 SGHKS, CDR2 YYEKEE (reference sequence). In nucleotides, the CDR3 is TGTGCCAGCAGCGCCAGGCTAGCGGGGACCTACAATGAGCAGTTCTTC. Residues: CASSARLAGTYNEQFF. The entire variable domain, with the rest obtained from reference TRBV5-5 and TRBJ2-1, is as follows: DAGVTQSPTHLIKTRGQQVTLRCSPISGHKSVSWYQQVLGQGPQFIFQYYEKEERGRGNFPDRFSARQFPNYSSELNVNALLLGDSALYLCASSARLAGTYNEQFFGPGTRLTVL.

CDR3 protein: CASSQDPGGAQNIQYF. CDR3 coding DNA: TGCGCCAGCAGCCAAGATCCTGGGGGCGCCCAAAACATTCAGTACTTC. This chain links TRBV4-1 with TRBJ2-4; D perhaps matches TRBD1 (6 bases). The CDR3 spans 16 residues. CDR1 and CDR2 (germline): MGHRA, YSYEKL. V was clipped by 0 bases and J by 5 bases, with 14 bases between them.